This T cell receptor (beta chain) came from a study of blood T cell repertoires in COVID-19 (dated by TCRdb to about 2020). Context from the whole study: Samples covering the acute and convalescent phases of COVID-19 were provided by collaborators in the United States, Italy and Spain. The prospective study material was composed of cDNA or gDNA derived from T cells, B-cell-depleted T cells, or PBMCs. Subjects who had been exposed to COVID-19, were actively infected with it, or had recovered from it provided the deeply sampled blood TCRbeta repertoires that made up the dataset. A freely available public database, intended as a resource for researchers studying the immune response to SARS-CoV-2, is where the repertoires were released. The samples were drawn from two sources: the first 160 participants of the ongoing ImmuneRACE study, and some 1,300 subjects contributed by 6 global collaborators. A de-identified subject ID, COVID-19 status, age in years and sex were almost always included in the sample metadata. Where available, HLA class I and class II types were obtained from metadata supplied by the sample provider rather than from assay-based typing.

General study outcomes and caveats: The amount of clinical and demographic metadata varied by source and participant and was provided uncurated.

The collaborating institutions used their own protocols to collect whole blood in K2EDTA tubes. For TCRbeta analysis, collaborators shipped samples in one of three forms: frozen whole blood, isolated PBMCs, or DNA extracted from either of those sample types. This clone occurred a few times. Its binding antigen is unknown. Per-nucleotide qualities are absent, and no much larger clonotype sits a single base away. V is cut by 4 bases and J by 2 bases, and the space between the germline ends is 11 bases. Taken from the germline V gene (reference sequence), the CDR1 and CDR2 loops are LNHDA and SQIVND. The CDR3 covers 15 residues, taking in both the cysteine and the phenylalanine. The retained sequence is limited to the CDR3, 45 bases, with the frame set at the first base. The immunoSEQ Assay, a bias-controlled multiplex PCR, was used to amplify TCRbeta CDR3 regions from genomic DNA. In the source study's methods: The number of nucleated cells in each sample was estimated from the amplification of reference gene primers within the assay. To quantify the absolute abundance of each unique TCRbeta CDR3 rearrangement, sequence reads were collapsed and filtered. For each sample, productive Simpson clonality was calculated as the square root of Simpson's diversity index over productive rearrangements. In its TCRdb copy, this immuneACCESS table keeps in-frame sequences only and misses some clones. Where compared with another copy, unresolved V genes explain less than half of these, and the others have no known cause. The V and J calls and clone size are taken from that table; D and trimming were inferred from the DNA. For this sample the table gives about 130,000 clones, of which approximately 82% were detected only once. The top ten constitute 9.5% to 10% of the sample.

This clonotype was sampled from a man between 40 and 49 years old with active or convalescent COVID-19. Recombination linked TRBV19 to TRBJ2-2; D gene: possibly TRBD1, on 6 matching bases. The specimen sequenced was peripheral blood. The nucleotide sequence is TGTGCCAGTAGTAGATTACAGGGAAACACCGGGGAGCTGTTTTTT. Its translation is CASSRLQGNTGELFF.